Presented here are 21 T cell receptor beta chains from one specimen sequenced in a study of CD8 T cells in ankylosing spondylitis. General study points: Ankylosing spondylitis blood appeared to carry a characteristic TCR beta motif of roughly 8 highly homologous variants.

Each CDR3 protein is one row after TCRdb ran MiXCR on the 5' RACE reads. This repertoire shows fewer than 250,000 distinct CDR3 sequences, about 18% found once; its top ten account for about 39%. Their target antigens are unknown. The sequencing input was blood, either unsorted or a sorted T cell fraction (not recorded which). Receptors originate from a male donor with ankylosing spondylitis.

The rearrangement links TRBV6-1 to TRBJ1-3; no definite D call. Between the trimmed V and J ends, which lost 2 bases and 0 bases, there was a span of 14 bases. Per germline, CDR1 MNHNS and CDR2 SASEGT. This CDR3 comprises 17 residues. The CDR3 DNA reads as TGTGCCAGCAGTGAAAGGATACAGTACGTCTCTGGAAACACCATATATTTT. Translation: CASSERIQYVSGNTIYF.

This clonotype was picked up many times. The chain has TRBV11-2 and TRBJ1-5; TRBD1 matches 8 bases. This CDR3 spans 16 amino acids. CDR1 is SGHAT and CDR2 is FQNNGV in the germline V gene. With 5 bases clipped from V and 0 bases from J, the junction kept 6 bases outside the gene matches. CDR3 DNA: TGTGCCAGCAGCCTAGGGACAGGCCTTAGCAATCAGCCCCAGCATTTT. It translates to CASSLGTGLSNQPQHF.

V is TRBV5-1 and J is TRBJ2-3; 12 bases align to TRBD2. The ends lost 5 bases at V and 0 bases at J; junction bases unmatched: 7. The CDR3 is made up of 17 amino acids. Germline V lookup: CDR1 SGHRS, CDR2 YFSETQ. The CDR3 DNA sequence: TGCGCCAGCAGTCGTACTAGCGGGGGGCTGAGCACAGATACGCAGTATTTT. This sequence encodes CASSRTSGGLSTDTQYF.

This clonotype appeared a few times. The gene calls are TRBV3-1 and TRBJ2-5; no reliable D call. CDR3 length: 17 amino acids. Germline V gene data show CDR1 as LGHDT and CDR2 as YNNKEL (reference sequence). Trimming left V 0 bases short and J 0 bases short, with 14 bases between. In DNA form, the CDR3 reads TGTGCCAGCAGCCAAGATCTATTCGCGGAGTACCAAGAGACCCAGTACTTC. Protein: CASSQDLFAEYQETQYF.

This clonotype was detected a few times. CDR3 nucleotide sequence: TGCGCCAGCAGAATGGTGTCAGGGGACTATGGCTACACCTTC. This sequence encodes CASRMVSGDYGYTF. V gene TRBV5-1 combines with J gene TRBJ1-2; D is possibly TRBD1 (6 bases). Germline V gene lookup returns CDR1 SGHRS and CDR2 YFSETQ. The CDR3 consists of 14 residues. Trimming took 5 bases from V and 3 from J, leaving 14 bases between them.

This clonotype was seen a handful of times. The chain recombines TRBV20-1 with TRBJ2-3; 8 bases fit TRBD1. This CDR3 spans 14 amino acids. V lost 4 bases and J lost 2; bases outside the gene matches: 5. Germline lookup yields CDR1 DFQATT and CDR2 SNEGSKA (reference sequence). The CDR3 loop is CSATWTGITDTQYF. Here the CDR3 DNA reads TGCAGTGCTACTTGGACAGGGATCACAGATACGCAGTATTTT.

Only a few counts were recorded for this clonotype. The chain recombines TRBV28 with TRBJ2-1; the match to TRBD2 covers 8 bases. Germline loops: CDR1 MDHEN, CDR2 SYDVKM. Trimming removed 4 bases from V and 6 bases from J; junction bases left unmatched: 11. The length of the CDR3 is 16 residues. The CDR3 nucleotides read TGTGCCAGCAGTTCGAGGACTAGCTCAGTTCTCAATGAGCAGTTCTTC. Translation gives CASSSRTSSVLNEQFF.

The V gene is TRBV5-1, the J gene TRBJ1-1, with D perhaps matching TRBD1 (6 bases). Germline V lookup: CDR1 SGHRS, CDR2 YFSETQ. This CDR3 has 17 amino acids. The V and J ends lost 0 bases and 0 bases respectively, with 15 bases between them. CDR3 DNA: TGCGCCAGCAGCTTGGCCAGTCTGGACAGACTGAACACTGAAGCTTTCTTT. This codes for CASSLASLDRLNTEAFF.

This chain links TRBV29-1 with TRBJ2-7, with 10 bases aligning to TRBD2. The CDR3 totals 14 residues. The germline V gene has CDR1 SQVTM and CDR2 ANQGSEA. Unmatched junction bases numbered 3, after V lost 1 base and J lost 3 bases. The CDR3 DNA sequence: TGCAGCGTTGAAGGGCTAGCGGGAGACTACGAGCAGTACTTC. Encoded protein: CSVEGLAGDYEQYF.

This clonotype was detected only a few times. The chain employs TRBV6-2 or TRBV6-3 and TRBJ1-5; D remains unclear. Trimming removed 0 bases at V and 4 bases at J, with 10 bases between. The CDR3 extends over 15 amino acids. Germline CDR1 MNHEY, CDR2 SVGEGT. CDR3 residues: CASSYSIMQNQPQHF. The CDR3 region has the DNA TGTGCCAGCAGTTACTCGATTATGCAGAATCAGCCCCAGCATTTT.

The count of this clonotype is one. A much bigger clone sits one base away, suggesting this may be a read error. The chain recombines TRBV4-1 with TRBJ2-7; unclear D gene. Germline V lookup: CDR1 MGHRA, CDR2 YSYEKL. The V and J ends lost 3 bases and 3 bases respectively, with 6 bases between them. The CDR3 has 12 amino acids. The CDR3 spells CASSHDGYEQYF. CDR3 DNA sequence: TGCGCCAGCAGCCATGACGGCTACGAGCAGTACTTC.

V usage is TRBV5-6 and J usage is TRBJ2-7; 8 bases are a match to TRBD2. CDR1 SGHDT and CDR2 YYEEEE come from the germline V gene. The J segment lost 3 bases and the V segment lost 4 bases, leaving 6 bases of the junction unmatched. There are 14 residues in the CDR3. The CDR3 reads CASSTGGGLYEQYF. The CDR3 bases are TGTGCCAGCAGCACCGGGGGGGGCCTCTACGAGCAGTACTTC.

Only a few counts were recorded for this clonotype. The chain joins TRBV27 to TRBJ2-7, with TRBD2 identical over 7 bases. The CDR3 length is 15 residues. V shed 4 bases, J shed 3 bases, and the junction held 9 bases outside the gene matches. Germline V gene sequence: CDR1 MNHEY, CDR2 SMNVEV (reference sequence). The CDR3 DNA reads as TGTGCCAGCAGTTCTACCGGGACTACATTCTACGAGCAGTACTTC. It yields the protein CASSSTGTTFYEQYF.

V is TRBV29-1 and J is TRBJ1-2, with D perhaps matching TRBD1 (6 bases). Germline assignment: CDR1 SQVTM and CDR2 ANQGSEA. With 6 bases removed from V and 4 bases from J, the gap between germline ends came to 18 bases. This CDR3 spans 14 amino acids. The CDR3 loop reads CSVSGRGGLYGYTF. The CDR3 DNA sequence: TGCAGCGTGTCAGGGCGTGGGGGGCTCTATGGCTACACCTTC.

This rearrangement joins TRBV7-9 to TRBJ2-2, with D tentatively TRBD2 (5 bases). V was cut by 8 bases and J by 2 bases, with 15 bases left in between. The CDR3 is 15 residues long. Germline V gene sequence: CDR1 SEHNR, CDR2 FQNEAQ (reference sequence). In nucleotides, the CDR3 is TGTGCCAGCCCCGGGATCGACCCCAACACCGGGGAGCTGTTTTTT. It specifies CASPGIDPNTGELFF.

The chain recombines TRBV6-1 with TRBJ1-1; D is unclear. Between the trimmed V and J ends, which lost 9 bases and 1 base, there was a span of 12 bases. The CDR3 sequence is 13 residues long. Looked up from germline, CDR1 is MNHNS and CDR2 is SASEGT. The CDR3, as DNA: TGTGCCAGTTGGCTTTTGGGGAACACTGAAGCTTTCTTT. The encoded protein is CASWLLGNTEAFF.

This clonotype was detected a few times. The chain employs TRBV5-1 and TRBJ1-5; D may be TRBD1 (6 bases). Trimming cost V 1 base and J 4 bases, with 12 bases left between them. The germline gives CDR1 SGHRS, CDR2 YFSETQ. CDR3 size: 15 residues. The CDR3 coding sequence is TGCGCCAGCAGCTTGATAGCAGGGGATAATCAGCCCCAGCATTTT. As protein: CASSLIAGDNQPQHF. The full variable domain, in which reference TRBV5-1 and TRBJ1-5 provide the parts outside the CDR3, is KAGVTQTPRYLIKTRGQQVTLSCSPISGHRSVSWYQQTPGQGLQFLFEYFSETQRNKGNFPGRFSGRQFSNSRSEMNVSTLELGDSALYLCASSLIAGDNQPQHFGDGTRLSIL.

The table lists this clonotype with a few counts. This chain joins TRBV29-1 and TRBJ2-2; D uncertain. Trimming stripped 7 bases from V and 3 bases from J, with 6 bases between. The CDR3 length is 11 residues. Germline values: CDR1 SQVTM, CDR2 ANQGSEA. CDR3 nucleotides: TGCAGCGCAAGAGACACCGGGGAGCTGTTTTTT. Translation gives CSARDTGELFF.

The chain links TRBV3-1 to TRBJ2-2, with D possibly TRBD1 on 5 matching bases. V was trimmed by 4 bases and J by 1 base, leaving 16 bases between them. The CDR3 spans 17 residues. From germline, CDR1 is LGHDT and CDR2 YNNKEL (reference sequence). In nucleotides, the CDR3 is TGTGCCAGCAGCCCCAGGTTCAGGGCGGTGAACACCGGGGAGCTGTTTTTT. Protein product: CASSPRFRAVNTGELFF. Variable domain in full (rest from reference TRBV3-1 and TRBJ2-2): DTAVSQTPKYLVTQMGNDKSIKCEQNLGHDTMYWYKQDSKKFLKIMFSYNNKELIINETVPNRFSPKSPDKAHLNLHINSLELGDSAVYFCASSPRFRAVNTGELFFGEGSRLTVL.

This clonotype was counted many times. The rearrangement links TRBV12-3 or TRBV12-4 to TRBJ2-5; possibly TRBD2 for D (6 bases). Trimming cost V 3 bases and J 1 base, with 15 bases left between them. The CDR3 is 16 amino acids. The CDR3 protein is CASSFRDGGAQETQYF. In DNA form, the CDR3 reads TGTGCCAGCAGTTTCAGAGATGGAGGGGCCCAAGAGACCCAGTACTTC.

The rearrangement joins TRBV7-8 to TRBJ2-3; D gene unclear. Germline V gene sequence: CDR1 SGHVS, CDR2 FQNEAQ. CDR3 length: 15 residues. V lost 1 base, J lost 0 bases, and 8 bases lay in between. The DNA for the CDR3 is TGTGCCAGCAGCTTAGATTCCTCTAGCACAGATACGCAGTATTTT. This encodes CASSLDSSSTDTQYF.